Only a few counts were recorded for the clone carrying this T cell receptor beta chain. Germline CDR1 reads WSHSY; CDR2 reads SAAADI. The CDR3 spans 15 residues. V gave up 6 bases and J gave up 1 base; unmatched junction bases: 4. These data belong to a study of STAT5B mutations in CD4+ large granular lymphocyte leukemia. Whole-study context: CD8+ depletion followed by anti-CD4 microbead selection was applied to cryopreserved cells.

Using immunoSEQ multiplex PCR, the repertoire was profiled, and TCRdb retains in-frame clones only, with some absent. The repertoire has some 7,700 clones, 76% of them found once; the top ten carry less than 75%. The TCR originated in a woman in her sixties or seventies with CD4+ T-cell large granular lymphocyte leukemia. J is TRBJ1-5 and V is TRBV10-2; 9 bases align to TRBD1. What was sequenced was PBMCs. This CDR3 reads CASRTGGMSNQPQHF. The CDR3 nucleotides are TGCGCCAGCAGGACAGGGGGGATGAGCAATCAGCCCCAGCATTTT.